The present T cell receptor (beta chain) was sequenced within a study of CD8 T cells in ankylosing spondylitis. Study-level results: It appeared that ankylosing spondylitis blood was characterized by a TCR beta motif of several highly homologous variants. Disease-linked clones proved CD8+ and comparatively uncommon in peripheral blood.

TCRdb re-analysed the 5' RACE reads in MiXCR, keeping a single row per CDR3 protein. This sample has fewer than 650,000 distinct CDR3 sequences; about 12% occur once, and the top ten carry 6.8%. There are a few counts of this clonotype. What it recognizes is unknown. V lost 2 bases and J 0 bases, leaving 8 bases between the germline ends. CDR3 length: 15 residues. Germline V gives CDR1 SGHTA, CDR2 FQGNSA. This clonotype was sampled from a male donor with ankylosing spondylitis. The chain joins TRBV7-2 to TRBJ2-1; D is unclear. Source material: blood, either unsorted or a sorted T cell fraction (not recorded which). The CDR3 DNA sequence: TGTGCCAGCAGCTTAATGGTCATCTCCTACAATGAGCAGTTCTTC. It yields the protein CASSLMVISYNEQFF.